The present T cell receptor (beta chain) was sequenced within a study of blood T cell repertoires in COVID-19. Study-level background: From the United States, Italy and Spain came samples of acute and convalescent COVID-19. Nucleic acid was either cDNA or gDNA, and it came from T cells, B-cell-depleted T cells, or PBMCs.

Germline assignment: CDR1 SGHTA and CDR2 FQGTGA. With 6 bases removed from V and 5 bases from J, the gap between germline ends came to 13 bases. This CDR3 has 13 amino acids. Authors' processing steps: The authors estimated nucleated cell counts from reference gene primer amplification. Using immunoSEQ multiplex PCR, the repertoire was profiled, and TCRdb retains in-frame clones only, with some absent. V and J calls plus clone size are reproduced from that table; the DNA served to infer D and trimming. Found here are tens of thousands of clones, more than 75% of them singletons; the top ten hold about 6.5%.

The sequencing input was peripheral blood. This rearrangement joins TRBV7-3 to TRBJ2-5; tentative D call: TRBD1 (6 bases). The TCR comes from an older man with acute or convalescent COVID-19. CDR3 residues: CASSRGGSETQYF. The CDR3 DNA reads TGTGCCAGCAGTCGAGGGGGTTCGGAGACCCAGTACTTC.